This T cell receptor beta chain was captured by sequencing in a study of cytomegalovirus exposure and HLA in healthy donors. Researchers ran the PCR with 60 Vbeta and 13 Jbeta primers. Only in-frame clones appear in the TCRdb table, and some are missing; sequencing was by immunoSEQ multiplex PCR. Here the sample spans roughly 100,000 clones, more than 60% being singletons. CDR3 length equals 14 residues. V shed 4 bases and J 2 bases; nucleotides not matched to a gene: 3. Germline V gives CDR1 ENHRY, CDR2 SYGVKD. Although they were nominally healthy when sampled, donors likely had unrecorded immune exposures.

The V and J genes are TRBV10-3 and TRBJ2-7, with 9 bases aligning to TRBD2. The sequenced sample consisted of PBMCs. The TCR originated in a man aged 25 to 45 in good health and CMV-seronegative. CDR3 region: CAISVTSGAYEQYF. The CDR3, as DNA: TGTGCCATCAGTGTGACTAGCGGAGCCTACGAGCAGTACTTC.